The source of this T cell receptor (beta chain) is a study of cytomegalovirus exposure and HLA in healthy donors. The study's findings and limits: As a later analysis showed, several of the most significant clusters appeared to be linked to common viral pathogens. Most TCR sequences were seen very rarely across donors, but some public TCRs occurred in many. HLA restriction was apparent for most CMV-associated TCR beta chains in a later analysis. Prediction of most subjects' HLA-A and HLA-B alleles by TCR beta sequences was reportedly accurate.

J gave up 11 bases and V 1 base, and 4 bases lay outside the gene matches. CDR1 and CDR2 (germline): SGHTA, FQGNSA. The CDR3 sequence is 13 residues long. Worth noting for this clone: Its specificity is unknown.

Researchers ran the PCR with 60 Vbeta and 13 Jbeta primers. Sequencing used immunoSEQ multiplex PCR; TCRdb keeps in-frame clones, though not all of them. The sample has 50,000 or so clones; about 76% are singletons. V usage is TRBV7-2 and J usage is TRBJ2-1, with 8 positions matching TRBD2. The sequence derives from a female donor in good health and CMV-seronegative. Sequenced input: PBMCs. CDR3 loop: CASSLGERGKQFF. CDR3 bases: TGTGCCAGCAGCTTAGGGGAGCGGGGGAAGCAGTTCTTC.